This T cell receptor (beta chain) was found in a study of blood T cell repertoires in COVID-19. Study summary: Donors in the United States, Italy and Spain gave samples during acute or convalescent COVID-19.

Repertoires were generated with immunoSEQ multiplex PCR, while TCRdb's copy carries only in-frame clones and drops some. The repertoire has 110,000 to 150,000 clones, around four fifths of them found once; the top ten carry about 6.1%. In Cohort 3, a recovered donor had either two negative PCRs, clearance, or symptom resolution. Only a few counts were recorded for this clone. Per germline, CDR1 SGDLS and CDR2 YYNGEE. The CDR3 totals 14 residues. Unmatched junction bases numbered 6, after V lost 4 bases and J lost 3 bases. Material: PBMCs or T cells enriched from blood (not recorded which). The rearrangement joins TRBV9 to TRBJ1-1; 7 bases match TRBD1. The TCR was taken from a woman aged 40 to 50 who had recovered from COVID-19. Here the CDR3 reads CASSPGTADTEAFF. CDR3 coding DNA: TGTGCCAGCAGCCCAGGGACAGCGGACACTGAAGCTTTCTTT.